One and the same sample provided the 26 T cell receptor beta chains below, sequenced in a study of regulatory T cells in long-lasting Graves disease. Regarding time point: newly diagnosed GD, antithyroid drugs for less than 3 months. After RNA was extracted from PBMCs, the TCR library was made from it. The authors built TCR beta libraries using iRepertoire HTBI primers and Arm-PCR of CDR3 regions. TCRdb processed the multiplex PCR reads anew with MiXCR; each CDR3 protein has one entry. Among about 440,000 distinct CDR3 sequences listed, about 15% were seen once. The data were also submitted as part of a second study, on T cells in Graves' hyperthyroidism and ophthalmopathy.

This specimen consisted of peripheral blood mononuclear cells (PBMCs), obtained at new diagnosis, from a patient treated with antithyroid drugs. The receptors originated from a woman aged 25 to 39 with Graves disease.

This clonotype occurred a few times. This CDR3 reads CAWRVAGGSGELFF. CDR3 sequence (DNA): TGTGCCTGGAGGGTGGCAGGGGGGTCCGGGGAGCTGTTTTTT. V is TRBV30 and J is TRBJ2-2; the D gene is possibly TRBD1 (7 bases). Germline V gene sequence: CDR1 GTSNPN, CDR2 SVGIG (reference sequence). Trimming removed 3 bases at V and 6 bases at J, with 14 bases between. The CDR3 runs 14 residues.

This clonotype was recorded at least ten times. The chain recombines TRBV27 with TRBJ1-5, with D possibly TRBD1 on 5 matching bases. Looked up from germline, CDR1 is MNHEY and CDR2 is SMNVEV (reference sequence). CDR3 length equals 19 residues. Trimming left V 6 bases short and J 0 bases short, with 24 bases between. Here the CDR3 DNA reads TGTGCCAGCAGCCCGGGGGTCAAGGGAAAAGGGCTTAGCAATCAGCCCCAGCATTTT. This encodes CASSPGVKGKGLSNQPQHF.

CDR3 nucleotides: TGCGCCAGCGGAAGGGCGGGAGGGCCTAGGGATGAGCAGTTCTTC. This sequence encodes CASGRAGGPRDEQFF. J is TRBJ2-1 and V is TRBV4-1, with TRBD2 matching over 9 bases. The germline gives CDR1 MGHRA, CDR2 YSYEKL. With V trimmed by 8 bases and J by 8 bases, 13 bases remained unmatched. The CDR3 has 15 amino acids.

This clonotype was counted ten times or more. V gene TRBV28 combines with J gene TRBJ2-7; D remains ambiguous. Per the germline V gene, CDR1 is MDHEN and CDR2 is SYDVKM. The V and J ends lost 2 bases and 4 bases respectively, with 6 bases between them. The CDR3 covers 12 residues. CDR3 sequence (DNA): TGTGCCAGCAGTTTAGTCCAATACGAGCAGTACTTC. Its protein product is CASSLVQYEQYF.

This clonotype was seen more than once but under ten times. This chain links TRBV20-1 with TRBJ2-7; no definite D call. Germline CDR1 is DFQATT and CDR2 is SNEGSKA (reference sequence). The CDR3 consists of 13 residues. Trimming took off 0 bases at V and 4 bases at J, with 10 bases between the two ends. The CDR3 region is CSARDFSPYEQYF. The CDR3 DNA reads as TGCAGTGCTAGAGATTTTTCACCGTACGAGCAGTACTTC.

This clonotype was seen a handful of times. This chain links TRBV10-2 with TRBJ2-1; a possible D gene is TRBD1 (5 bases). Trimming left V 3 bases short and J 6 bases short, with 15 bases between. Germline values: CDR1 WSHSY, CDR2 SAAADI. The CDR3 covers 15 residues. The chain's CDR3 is CASSDPTRGRNEQFF. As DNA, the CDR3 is TGCGCCAGCAGTGACCCGACAAGGGGTCGCAATGAGCAGTTCTTC.

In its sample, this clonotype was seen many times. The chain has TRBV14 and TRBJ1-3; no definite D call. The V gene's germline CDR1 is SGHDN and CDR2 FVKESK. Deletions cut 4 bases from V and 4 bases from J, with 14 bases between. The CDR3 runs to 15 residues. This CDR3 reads CASSPMANGGNTIYF. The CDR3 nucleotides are TGTGCCAGCAGCCCCATGGCTAATGGGGGAAACACCATATATTTT.

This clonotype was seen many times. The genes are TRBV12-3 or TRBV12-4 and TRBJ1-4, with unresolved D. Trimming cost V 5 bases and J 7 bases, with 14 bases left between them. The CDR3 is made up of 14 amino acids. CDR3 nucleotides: TGTGCCAGCAGTCCGGCAGAAGGCCTTGAAAAACTGTTTTTT. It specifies CASSPAEGLEKLFF.

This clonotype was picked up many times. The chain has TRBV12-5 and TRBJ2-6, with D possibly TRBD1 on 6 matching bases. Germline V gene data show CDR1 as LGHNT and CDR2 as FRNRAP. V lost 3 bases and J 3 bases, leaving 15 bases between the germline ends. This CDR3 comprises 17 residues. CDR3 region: CASGLGGFTGGANVLTF. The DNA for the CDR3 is TGTGCTAGTGGTTTAGGGGGTTTTACAGGTGGGGCCAACGTCCTGACTTTC.

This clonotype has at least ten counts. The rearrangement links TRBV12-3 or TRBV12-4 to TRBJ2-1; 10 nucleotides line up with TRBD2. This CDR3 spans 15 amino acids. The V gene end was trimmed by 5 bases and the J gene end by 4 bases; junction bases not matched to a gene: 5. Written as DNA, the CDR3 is TGTGCCAGCAGTCGAGCGGGAGGGGCGTACAATGAGCAGTTCTTC. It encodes CASSRAGGAYNEQFF.

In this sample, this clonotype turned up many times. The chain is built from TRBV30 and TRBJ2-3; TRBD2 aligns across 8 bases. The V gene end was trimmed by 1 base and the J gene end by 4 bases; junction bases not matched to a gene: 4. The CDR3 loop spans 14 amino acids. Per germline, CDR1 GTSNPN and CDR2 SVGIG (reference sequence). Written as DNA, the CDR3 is TGTGCCTGGAGTGGAGCGGGAGTGGCAGATACGCAGTATTTT. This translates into CAWSGAGVADTQYF.

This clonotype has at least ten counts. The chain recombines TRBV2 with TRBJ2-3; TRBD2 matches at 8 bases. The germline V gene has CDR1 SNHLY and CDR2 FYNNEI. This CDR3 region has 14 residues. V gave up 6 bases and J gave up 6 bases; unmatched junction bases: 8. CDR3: CASRVELAGDTQYF. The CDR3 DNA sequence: TGTGCCAGCAGGGTGGAGCTAGCGGGTGATACGCAGTATTTT.

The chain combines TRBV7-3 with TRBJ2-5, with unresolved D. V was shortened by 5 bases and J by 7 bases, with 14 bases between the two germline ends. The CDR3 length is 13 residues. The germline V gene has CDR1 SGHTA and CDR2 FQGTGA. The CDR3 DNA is TGTGCCAGCAGCACAGAGAAGGATTCGACCCAGTACTTC. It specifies CASSTEKDSTQYF.

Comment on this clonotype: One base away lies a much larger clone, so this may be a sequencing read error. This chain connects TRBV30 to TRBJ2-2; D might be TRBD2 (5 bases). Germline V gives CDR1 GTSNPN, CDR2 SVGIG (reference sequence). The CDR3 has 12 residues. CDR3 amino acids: CTGLGMTGELFF. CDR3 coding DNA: TGTACCGGACTGGGGATGACCGGGGAGCTGTTTTTT.

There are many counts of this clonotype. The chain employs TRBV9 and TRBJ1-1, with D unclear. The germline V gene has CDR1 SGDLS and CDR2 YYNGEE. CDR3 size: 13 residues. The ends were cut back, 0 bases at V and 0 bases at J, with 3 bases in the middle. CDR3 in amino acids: CASSVELNTEAFF. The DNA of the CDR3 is TGTGCCAGCAGCGTAGAGCTGAACACTGAAGCTTTCTTT.

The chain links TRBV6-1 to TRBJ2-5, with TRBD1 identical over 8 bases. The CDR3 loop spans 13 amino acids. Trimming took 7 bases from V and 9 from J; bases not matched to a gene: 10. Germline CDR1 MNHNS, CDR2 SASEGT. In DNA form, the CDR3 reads TGTGCCAGCACCGTTGAGACAGGGGTAGCCCAGTACTTC. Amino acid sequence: CASTVETGVAQYF.

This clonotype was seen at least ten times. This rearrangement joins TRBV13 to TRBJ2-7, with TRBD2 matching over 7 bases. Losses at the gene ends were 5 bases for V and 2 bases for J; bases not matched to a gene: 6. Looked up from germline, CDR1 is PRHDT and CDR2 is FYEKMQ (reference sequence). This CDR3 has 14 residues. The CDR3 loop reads CASSTGTNPYEQYF. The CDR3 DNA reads TGTGCCAGCAGCACCGGGACTAACCCCTACGAGCAGTACTTC.

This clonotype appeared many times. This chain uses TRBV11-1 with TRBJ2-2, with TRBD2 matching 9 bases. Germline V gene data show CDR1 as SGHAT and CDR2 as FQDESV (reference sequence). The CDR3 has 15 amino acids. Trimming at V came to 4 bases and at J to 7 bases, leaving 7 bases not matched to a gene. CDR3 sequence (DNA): TGTGCCAGCAGCTCCTCTAGCGGGATGATCGGGGAGCTGTTTTTT. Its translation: CASSSSSGMIGELFF.

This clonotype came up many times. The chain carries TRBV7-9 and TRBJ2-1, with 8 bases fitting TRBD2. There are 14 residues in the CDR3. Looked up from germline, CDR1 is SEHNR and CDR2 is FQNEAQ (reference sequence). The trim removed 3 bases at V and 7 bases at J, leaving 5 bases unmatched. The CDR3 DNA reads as TGTGCCAGCAGCTTCAAGGGACTAGAGAATGAGCAGTTCTTC. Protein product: CASSFKGLENEQFF.

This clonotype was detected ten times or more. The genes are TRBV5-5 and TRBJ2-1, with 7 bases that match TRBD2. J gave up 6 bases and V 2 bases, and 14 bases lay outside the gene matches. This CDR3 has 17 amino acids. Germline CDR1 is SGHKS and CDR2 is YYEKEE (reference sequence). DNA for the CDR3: TGTGCCAGCAGCTTCAGATTCGGGCTAGCGGCCTCCAATGAGCAGTTCTTC. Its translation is CASSFRFGLAASNEQFF.

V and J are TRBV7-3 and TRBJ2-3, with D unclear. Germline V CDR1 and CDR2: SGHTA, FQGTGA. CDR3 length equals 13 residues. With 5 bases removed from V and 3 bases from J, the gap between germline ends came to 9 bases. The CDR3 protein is CASSLLLTDTQYF. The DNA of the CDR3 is TGTGCCAGCAGCCTACTATTGACAGATACGCAGTATTTT.

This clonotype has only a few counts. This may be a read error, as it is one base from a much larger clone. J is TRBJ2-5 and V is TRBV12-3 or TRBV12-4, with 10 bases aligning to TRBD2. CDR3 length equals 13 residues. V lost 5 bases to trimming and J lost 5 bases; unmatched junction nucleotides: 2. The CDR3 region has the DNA TGTGCCAGCAGTATGACTAGCGGGGAGACCCAGTACTTC. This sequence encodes CASSMTSGETQYF.

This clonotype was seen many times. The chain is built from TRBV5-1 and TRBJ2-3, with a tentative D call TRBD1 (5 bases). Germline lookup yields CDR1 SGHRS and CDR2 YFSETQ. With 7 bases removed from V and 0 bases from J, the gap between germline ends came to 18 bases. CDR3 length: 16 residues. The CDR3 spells CASAQADSTSTDTQYF. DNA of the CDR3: TGCGCCAGCGCCCAAGCCGACAGTACTAGCACAGATACGCAGTATTTT.

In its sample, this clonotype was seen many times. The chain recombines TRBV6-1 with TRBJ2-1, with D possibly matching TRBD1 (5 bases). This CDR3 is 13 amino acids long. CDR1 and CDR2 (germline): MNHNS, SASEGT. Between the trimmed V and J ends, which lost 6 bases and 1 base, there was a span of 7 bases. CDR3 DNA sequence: TGTGCCAGCAGGCAGGGTTCCTACAATGAGCAGTTCTTC. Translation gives CASRQGSYNEQFF.

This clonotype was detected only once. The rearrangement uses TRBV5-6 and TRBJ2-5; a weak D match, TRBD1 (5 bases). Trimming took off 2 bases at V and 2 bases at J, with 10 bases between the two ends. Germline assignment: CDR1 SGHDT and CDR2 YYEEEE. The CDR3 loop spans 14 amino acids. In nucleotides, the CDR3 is TGTGCCAGCAGCTTCCATGACAGACAAGAGACCCAGTACTTC. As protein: CASSFHDRQETQYF. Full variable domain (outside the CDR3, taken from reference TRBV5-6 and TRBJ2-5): DAGVTQSPTHLIKTRGQQVTLRCSPKSGHDTVSWYQQALGQGPQFIFQYYEEEERQRGNFPDRFSGHQFPNYSSELNVNALLLGDSALYLCASSFHDRQETQYFGPGTRLLVL.

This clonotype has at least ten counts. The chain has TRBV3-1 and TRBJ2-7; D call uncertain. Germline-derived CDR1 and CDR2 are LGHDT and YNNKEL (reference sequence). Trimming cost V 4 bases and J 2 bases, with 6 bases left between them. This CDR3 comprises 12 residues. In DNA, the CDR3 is TGTGCCAGCAGCCTTTACACCTACGAGCAGTACTTC. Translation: CASSLYTYEQYF.